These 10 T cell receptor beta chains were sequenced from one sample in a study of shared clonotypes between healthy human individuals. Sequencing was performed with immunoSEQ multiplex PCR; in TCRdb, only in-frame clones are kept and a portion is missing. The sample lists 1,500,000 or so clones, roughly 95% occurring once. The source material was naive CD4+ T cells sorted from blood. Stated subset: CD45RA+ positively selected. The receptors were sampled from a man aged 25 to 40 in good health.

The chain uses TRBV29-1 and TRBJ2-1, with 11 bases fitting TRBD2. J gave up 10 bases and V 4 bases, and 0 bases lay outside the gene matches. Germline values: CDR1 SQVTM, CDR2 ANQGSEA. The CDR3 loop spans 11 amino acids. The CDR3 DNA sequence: TGCAGCGTTGCTAGCGGGAGGGAGCAGTTCTTC. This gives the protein CSVASGREQFF.

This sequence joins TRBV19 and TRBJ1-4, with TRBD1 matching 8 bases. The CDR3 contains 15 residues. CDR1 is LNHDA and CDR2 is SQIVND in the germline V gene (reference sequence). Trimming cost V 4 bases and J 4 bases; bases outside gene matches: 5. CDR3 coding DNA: TGTGCCAGTAGTAGGAGACAGGGGAATAATGAAAAACTGTTTTTT. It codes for CASSRRQGNNEKLFF. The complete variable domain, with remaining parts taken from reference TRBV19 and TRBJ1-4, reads DGGITQSPKYLFRKEGQNVTLSCEQNLNHDAMYWYRQDPGQGLRLIYYSQIVNDFQKGDIAEGYSVSREKKESFPLTVTSAQKNPTAFYLCASSRRQGNNEKLFFGSGTQLSVL.

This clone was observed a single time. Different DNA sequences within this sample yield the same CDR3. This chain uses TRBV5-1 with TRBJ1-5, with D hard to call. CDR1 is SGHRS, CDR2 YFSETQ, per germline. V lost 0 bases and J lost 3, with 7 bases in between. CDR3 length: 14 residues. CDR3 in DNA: TGCGCCAGCAGCTTGGGAACAGTCAATCAGCCCCAGCATTTT. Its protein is CASSLGTVNQPQHF.

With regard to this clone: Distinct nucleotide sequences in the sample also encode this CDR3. The CDR3 loop reads CASSPGGDTGELFF. The CDR3 nucleotides read TGCGCCAGCAGCCCCGGAGGGGACACCGGGGAGCTGTTTTTT. This chain uses TRBV5-1 with TRBJ2-2, with a tentative D call TRBD2 (6 bases). This CDR3 is 14 amino acids long. Trimming removed 4 bases from V and 3 bases from J, with 10 bases in between. Germline V CDR1 and CDR2: SGHRS, YFSETQ.

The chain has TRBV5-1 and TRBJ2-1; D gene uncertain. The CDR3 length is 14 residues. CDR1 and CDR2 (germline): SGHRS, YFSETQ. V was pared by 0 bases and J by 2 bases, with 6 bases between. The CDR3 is CASSLEATYNEQFF. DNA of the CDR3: TGCGCCAGCAGCTTGGAGGCTACCTACAATGAGCAGTTCTTC.

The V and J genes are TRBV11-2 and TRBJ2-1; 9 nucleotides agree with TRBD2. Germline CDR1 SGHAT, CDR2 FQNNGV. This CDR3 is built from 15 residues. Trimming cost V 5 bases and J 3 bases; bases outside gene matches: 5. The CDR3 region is CASSTTSGLYNEQFF. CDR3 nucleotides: TGTGCCAGCAGCACGACTAGCGGACTCTACAATGAGCAGTTCTTC.

CDR3 bases: TGCAGCGTTGGTCAGGGAACGCTTGGGGCCAACGTCCTGACTTTC. It codes for CSVGQGTLGANVLTF. This chain uses TRBV29-1 with TRBJ2-6, with D possibly matching TRBD1 (5 bases). This CDR3 has 15 amino acids. Trimming shortened V by 4 bases and J by 3 bases, and 13 bases separated the two germline ends. Per the germline V gene, CDR1 is SQVTM and CDR2 is ANQGSEA.

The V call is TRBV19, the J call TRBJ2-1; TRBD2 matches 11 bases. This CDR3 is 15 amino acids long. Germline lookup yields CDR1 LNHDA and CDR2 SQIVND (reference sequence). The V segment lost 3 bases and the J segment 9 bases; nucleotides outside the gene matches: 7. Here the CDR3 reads CASSILAGGPSEQFF. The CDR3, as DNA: TGTGCCAGTAGTATTTTAGCGGGAGGGCCAAGTGAGCAGTTCTTC.

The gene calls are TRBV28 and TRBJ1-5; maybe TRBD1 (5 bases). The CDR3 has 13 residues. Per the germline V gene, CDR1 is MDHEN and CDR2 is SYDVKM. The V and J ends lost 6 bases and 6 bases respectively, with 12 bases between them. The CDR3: CASRASGGQPQHF. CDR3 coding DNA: TGTGCCAGCAGAGCATCGGGGGGTCAGCCCCAGCATTTT.

The CDR3, as DNA: TGCAGTGCTAGAGGTCAGAATGAAGCTTTCTTT. Protein sequence: CSARGQNEAFF. The chain has TRBV20-1 and TRBJ1-1; no reliable D call. Germline CDR1 and CDR2: DFQATT and SNEGSKA (reference sequence). Trimming left V 1 base short and J 7 bases short, with 7 bases between. This CDR3 is built from 11 residues.